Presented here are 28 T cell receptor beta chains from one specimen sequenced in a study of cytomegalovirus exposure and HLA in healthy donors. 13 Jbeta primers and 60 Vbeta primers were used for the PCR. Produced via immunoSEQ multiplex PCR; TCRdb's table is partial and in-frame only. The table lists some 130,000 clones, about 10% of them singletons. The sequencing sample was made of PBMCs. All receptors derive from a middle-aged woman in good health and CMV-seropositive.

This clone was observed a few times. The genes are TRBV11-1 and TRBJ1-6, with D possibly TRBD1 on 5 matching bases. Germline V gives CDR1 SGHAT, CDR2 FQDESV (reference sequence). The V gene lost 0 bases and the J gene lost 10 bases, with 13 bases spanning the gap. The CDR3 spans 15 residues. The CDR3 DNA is TGTGCCAGCAGCTTAGCCCAGGGTATTGGATCACCCCTCCACTTT. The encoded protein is CASSLAQGIGSPLHF.

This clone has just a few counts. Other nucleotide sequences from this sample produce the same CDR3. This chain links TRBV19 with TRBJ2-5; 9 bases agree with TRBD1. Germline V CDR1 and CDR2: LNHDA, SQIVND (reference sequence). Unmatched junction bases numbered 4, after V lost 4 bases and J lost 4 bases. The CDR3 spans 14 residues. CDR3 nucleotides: TGTGCCAGTAGTAGCGGGACAGGGCGAGAGACCCAGTACTTC. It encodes CASSSGTGRETQYF.

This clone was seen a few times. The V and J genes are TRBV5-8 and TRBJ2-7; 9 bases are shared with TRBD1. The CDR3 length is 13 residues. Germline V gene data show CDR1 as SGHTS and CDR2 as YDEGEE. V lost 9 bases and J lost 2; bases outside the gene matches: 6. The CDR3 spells CATTWDRAYEQYF. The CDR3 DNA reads TGTGCCACCACTTGGGACAGGGCCTACGAGCAGTACTTC.

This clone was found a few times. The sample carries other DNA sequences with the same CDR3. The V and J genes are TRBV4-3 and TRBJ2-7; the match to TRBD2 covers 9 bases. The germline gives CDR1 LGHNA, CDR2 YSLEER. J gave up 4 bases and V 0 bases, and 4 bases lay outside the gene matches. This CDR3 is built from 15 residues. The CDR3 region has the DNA TGCGCCAGCAGCCAAGATAGCGGGGGTTCTTACGAGCAGTACTTC. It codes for CASSQDSGGSYEQYF.

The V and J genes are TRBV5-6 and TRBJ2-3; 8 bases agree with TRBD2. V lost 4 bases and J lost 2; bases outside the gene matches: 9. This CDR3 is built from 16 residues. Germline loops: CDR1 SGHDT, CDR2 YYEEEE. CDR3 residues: CASSLSGGPSTDTQYF. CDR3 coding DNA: TGTGCCAGCAGCCTCAGCGGGGGACCATCCACAGATACGCAGTATTTT.

The CDR3: CASSLGPAGTGEQYF. CDR3 bases: TGTGCCAGCAGCTTAGGTCCTGCCGGGACAGGCGAGCAGTACTTC. This chain links TRBV7-8 with TRBJ2-7; 8 bases map to TRBD1. CDR3 length equals 15 residues. Trimming at V came to 1 base and at J to 6 bases, leaving 8 bases not matched to a gene. CDR1 and CDR2 (germline): SGHVS, FQNEAQ. The full variable domain, completed using reference TRBV7-8 and TRBJ2-7, is GAGVSQSPRYKVAKRGQDVALRCDPISGHVSLFWYQQALGQGPEFLTYFQNEAQLDKSGLPSDRFFAERPEGSVSTLKIQRTQQEDSAVYLCASSLGPAGTGEQYFGPGTRLTVT.

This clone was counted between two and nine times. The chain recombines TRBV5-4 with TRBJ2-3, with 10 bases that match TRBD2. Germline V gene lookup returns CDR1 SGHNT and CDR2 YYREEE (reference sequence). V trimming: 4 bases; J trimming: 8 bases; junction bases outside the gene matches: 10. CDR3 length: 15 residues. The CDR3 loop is CASSLGGSGGGTQYF. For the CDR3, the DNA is TGTGCCAGCAGCCTTGGGGGCAGCGGGGGGGGTACGCAGTATTTT.

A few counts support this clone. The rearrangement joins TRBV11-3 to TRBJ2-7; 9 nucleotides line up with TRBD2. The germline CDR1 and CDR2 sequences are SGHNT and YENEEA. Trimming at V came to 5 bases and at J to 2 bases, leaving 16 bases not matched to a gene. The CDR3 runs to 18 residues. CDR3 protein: CASSQAGLALRGPYEQYF. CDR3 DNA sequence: TGTGCCAGCAGCCAGGCGGGACTAGCCCTACGTGGGCCCTACGAGCAGTACTTC.

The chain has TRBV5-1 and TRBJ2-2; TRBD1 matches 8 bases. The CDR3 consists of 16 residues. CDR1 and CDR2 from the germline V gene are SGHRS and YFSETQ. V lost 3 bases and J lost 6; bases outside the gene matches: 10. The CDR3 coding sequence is TGCGCCAGCAGCTCATACCCGACAGGGGTAGCCGGGGAGCTGTTTTTT. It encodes CASSSYPTGVAGELFF.

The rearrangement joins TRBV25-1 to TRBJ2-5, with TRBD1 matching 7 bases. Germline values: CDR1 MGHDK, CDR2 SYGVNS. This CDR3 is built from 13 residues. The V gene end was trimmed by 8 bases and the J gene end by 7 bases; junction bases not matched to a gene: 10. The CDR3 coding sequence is TGTGCCAGCTCCAAAACAGGGACAGTGACCCAGTACTTC. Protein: CASSKTGTVTQYF.

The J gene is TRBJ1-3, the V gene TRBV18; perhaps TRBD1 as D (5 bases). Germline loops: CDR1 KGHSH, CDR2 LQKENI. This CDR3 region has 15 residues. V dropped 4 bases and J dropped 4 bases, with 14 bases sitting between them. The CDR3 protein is CASSLGPGSGNTIYF. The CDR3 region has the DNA TGTGCCAGCTCACTAGGCCCAGGGTCCGGAAACACCATATATTTT.

As DNA, the CDR3 is TGCGCCAGCAGCCCGATTACCGGGACGTACAACAGGGGAAAAGCTTTCTTT. Translation gives CASSPITGTYNRGKAFF. V gene TRBV5-1 combines with J gene TRBJ1-1, with TRBD1 matching over 7 bases. This CDR3 has 17 amino acids. The J segment lost 9 bases and the V segment lost 4 bases, leaving 21 bases of the junction unmatched. CDR1 and CDR2 from the germline V gene are SGHRS and YFSETQ.

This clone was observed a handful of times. CDR3: CASSEDSGANTDTQYF. DNA for the CDR3: TGTGCCAGCAGTGAGGATAGCGGGGCAAACACAGATACGCAGTATTTT. This chain connects TRBV2 to TRBJ2-3, with 8 bases identical to TRBD2. The length of the CDR3 is 16 residues. The V gene end was trimmed by 3 bases and the J gene end by 2 bases; junction bases not matched to a gene: 7. Germline-derived CDR1 and CDR2 are SNHLY and FYNNEI.

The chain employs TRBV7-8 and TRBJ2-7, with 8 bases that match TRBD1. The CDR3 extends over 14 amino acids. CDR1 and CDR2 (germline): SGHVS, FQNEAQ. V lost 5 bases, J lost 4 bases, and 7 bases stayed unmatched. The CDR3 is CASSRTGGVYEQYF. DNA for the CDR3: TGTGCCAGCAGCCGTACAGGGGGAGTTTACGAGCAGTACTTC.

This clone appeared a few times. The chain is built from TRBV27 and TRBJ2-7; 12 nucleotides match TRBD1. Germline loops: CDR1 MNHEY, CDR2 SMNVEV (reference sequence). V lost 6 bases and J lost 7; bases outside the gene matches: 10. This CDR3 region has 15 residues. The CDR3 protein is CASSPPGQGAGEQYF. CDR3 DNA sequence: TGTGCCAGCAGCCCCCCGGGACAGGGGGCTGGGGAGCAGTACTTC.

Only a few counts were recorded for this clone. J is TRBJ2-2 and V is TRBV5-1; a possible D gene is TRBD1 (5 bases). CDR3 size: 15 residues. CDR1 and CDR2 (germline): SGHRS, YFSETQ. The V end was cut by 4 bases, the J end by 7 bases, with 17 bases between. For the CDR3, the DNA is TGCGCCAGCAGCCCCACCCCGACAGATAGCGGGGAGCTGTTTTTT. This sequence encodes CASSPTPTDSGELFF.

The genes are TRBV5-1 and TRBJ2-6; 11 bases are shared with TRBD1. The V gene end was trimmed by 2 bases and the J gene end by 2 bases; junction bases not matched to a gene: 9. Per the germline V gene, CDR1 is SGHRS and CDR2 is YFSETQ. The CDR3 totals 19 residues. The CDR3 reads CASSLSGTGGPAGANVLTF. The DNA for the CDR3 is TGCGCCAGCAGCTTATCCGGGACAGGGGGTCCAGCTGGGGCCAACGTCCTGACTTTC.

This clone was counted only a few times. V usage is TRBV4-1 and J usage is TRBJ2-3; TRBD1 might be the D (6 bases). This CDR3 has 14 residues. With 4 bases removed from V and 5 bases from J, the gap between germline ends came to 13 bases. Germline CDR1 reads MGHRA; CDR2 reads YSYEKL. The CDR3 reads CASSLQTGGDTQYF. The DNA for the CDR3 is TGCGCCAGCAGCCTTCAGACAGGAGGAGATACGCAGTATTTT.

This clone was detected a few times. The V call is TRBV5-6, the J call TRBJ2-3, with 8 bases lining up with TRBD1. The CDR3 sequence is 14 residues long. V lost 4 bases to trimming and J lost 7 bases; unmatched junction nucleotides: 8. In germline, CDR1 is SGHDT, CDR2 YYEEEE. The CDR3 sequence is CASSPPQGAYTQYF. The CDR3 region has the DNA TGTGCCAGCAGCCCGCCGCAGGGGGCATATACGCAGTATTTT.

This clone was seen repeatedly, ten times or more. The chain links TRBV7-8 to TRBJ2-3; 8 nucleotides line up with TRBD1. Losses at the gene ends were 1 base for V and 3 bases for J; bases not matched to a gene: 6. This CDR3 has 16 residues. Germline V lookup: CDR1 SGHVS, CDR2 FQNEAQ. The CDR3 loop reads CASSLEAGGLTDTQYF. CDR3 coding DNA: TGTGCCAGCAGCTTAGAGGCAGGGGGCTTGACAGATACGCAGTATTTT.

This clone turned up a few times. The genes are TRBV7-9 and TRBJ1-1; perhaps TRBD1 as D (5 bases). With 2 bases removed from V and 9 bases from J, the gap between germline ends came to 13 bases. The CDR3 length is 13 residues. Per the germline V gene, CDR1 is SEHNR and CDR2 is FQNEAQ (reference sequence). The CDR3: CASSLISQGQAFF. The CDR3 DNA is TGTGCCAGCAGCTTAATAAGTCAGGGCCAAGCTTTCTTT.

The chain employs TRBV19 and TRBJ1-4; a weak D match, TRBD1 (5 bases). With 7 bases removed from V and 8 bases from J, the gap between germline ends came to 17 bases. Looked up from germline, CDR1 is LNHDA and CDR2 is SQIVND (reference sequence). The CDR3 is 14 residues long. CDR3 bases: TGTGCCAGTAAAAGGCTCAGGGACTCCGAAAAACTGTTTTTT. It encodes CASKRLRDSEKLFF.

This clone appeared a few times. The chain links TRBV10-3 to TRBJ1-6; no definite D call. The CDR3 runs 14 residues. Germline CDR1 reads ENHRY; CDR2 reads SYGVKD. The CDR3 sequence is CATTRGGPNSPLHF. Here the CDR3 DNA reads TGTGCAACGACCCGTGGAGGGCCAAATTCACCCCTCCACTTT.

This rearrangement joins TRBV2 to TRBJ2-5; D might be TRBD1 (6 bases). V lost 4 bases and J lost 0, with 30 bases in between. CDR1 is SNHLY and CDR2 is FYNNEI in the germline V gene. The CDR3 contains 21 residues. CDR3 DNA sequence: TGTGCCAGCAGTGGACGGATCAAAACCTCCGACACCGGGACATACCAAGAGACCCAGTACTTC. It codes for CASSGRIKTSDTGTYQETQYF.

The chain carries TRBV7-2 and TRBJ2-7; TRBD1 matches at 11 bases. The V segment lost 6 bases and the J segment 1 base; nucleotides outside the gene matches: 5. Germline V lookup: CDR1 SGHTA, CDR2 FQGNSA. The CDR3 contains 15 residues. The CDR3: CASRTGTGGSYEQYF. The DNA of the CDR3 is TGTGCCAGCAGGACCGGGACAGGGGGGTCCTACGAGCAGTACTTC.

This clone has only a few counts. As DNA, the CDR3 is TGCGCCAGCAGCACCGGACTTAACACAGATACGCAGTATTTT. Amino acids: CASSTGLNTDTQYF. The chain employs TRBV5-1 and TRBJ2-3; tentatively, D is TRBD2 (5 bases). This CDR3 has 14 amino acids. The V gene's germline CDR1 is SGHRS and CDR2 YFSETQ. V was trimmed by 4 bases and J by 2 bases, leaving 11 bases between them.

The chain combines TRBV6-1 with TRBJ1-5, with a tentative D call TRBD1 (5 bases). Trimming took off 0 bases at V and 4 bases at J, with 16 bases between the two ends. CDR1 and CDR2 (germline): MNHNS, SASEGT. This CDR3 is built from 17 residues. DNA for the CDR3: TGTGCCAGCAGTGAAGCTTGGGGATCCGGGGGGAATCAGCCCCAGCATTTT. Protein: CASSEAWGSGGNQPQHF.

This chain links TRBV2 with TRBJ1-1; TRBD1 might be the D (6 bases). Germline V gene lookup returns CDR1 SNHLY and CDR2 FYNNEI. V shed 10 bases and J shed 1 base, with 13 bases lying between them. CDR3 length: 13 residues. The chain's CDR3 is CATNRERNTEAFF. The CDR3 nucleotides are TGTGCCACCAACAGGGAGAGGAACACTGAAGCTTTCTTT.